A selection of T cell receptor beta chains follows, all from one sample in a study of regulatory and conventional T cells in RAG deficiency. Profiled with immunoSEQ multiplex PCR; TCRdb holds only in-frame clones, not every one. The sample lists tens of thousands of clones, around 95% occurring once. A further study also used this sample, focusing on regulatory T cells.

The source material was CD25- CD4+ T cells sorted from blood. Source of these receptors: a human donor in good health. CDR3s include the opening cysteine and the closing phenylalanine or tryptophan. D genes are given only for firm matches. Size values are once, few and many counts, or a class for expanded clones, and some rows have none.

TRBD1	TRBV6-5	TRBJ1-1	.	CASSRGQGSKEAFF	TGTGCCAGCAGCCGCGGACAGGGGTCCAAAGAAGCTTTCTTT
.	TRBV6-5	TRBJ1-1	.	CASSYSDSRTEAFF	TGTGCCAGCAGTTACTCGGACAGCCGGACTGAAGCTTTCTTT
.	TRBV4-1	TRBJ1-1	.	CASSQDPPFTETATAFF	TGCGCCAGCAGCCAAGACCCCCCTTTTACTGAAACCGCAACGGCTTTCTTT
TRBD1	TRBV9	TRBJ2-1	.	CASSPSGTGNRNEQFF	TGTGCCAGCAGCCCCTCCGGGACAGGCAATCGAAATGAGCAGTTCTTC
.	TRBV7-3	TRBJ2-2	once	CASSLTGVTGELFF	TGTGCCAGCAGCTTAACAGGGGTCACCGGGGAGCTGTTTTTT
TRBD1	TRBV6-5	TRBJ1-3	once	CASRTGGRSGNTIYF	TGTGCCAGCAGGACAGGGGGACGCTCTGGAAACACCATATATTTT
TRBD1	TRBV7-2	TRBJ1-3	.	CASSAQTGKGNTIYF	TGTGCCAGCAGCGCTCAGACAGGGAAGGGAAACACCATATATTTT
.	TRBV5-5	TRBJ1-2	.	CASSFREGQGYGYTF	TGTGCCAGCAGCTTCCGAGAGGGACAAGGGTATGGCTACACCTTC
.	TRBV19	TRBJ1-1	.	CASSTRAGTEAFF	TGTGCCAGTAGTACCAGGGCAGGCACTGAAGCTTTCTTT
TRBD2	TRBV13	TRBJ2-5	.	CASSLGLGDSGGETQYF	TGTGCCAGCAGCTTAGGCCTGGGAGATAGCGGGGGTGAGACCCAGTACTTC